The 21 T cell receptor beta chains below all came from one sample that was sequenced in a study of blood T cell repertoires in COVID-19. Using immunoSEQ multiplex PCR, the repertoire was profiled, and TCRdb retains in-frame clones only, with some absent. The profile covers hundreds of thousands of clones, with approximately 88% appearing a single time and under 7% taken by the ten largest. Sample: PBMCs or T cells enriched from blood (not recorded which). The receptors were sampled from a woman aged 35 to 49 who had recovered from COVID-19.

This chain connects TRBV6-6 to TRBJ2-1, with D maybe TRBD1 (6 bases). The CDR3 consists of 13 residues. In germline, CDR1 is MNHNY, CDR2 SVGAGI (reference sequence). V lost 5 bases to trimming and J lost 9 bases, with 14 bases between them. CDR3 loop: CASSIQGFGEQFF. Written as DNA, the CDR3 is TGTGCCAGCAGTATACAGGGTTTTGGTGAGCAGTTCTTC.

A remark on this clone: Germline and junction disagree at one end, which may indicate a read error. The rearrangement joins TRBV7-7 to TRBJ2-5; 7 bases are shared with TRBD2. CDR3 length: 14 residues. CDR1 is SSHAT and CDR2 is FNYEAQ in the germline V gene (reference sequence). This CDR3 reads CASSLTSPGETQYF. As DNA, the CDR3 is TGTGCTAGCAGCTTGACTAGCCCCGGGGAGACCCAGTACTTC.

This clone came up a few times. Different DNA sequences within this sample yield the same CDR3. The chain joins TRBV7-2 to TRBJ2-1; TRBD2 aligns across 10 bases. The trim removed 2 bases at V and 7 bases at J, leaving 2 bases unmatched. This CDR3 has 14 amino acids. From germline, CDR1 is SGHTA and CDR2 FQGNSA. CDR3 sequence reads: CASSLLAGVNEQFF. The CDR3 DNA reads as TGTGCCAGCAGCTTACTAGCGGGAGTTAATGAGCAGTTCTTC.

The chain links TRBV15 to TRBJ2-6; D is possibly TRBD2 (6 bases). CDR1 LNHNV and CDR2 YYDKDF come from the germline V gene (reference sequence). The CDR3 length is 16 residues. V shed 1 base and J shed 3 bases, with 10 bases lying between them. CDR3 in DNA: TGTGCCACCAGCAGAGTCGGAGGGAGTGGGGCCAACGTCCTGACTTTC. This codes for CATSRVGGSGANVLTF.

The count of this clone is one. V usage is TRBV7-8 and J usage is TRBJ2-1; 7 bases align to TRBD1. The trim removed 5 bases at V and 8 bases at J, leaving 15 bases unmatched. CDR3 size: 16 residues. CDR1 SGHVS and CDR2 FQNEAQ come from the germline V gene. The CDR3 region is CASSLEGDLQGDEQFF. CDR3 sequence (DNA): TGTGCCAGCAGCCTAGAGGGGGACCTCCAGGGGGATGAGCAGTTCTTC.

The chain recombines TRBV7-2 with TRBJ1-2; D not resolved. CDR1 and CDR2 from the germline V gene are SGHTA and FQGNSA. The CDR3 is made up of 13 amino acids. V was shortened by 5 bases and J by 4 bases, with 11 bases between the two germline ends. The DNA of the CDR3 is TGTGCCAGCAGCCAACTCAGGTCCTATGGCTACACCTTC. Amino acid sequence: CASSQLRSYGYTF. The full variable domain, rest sourced from reference TRBV7-2 and TRBJ1-2, is GAGVSQSPSNKVTEKGKDVELRCDPISGHTALYWYRQSLGQGLEFLIYFQGNSAPDKSGLPSDRFSAERTGGSVSTLTIQRTQQEDSAVYLCASSQLRSYGYTFGSGTRLTVV.

The chain has TRBV4-1 and TRBJ1-1, with a possible D match to TRBD1 (5 bases). The CDR3 loop spans 14 amino acids. From germline, CDR1 is MGHRA and CDR2 YSYEKL. V was pared by 3 bases and J by 0 bases, with 8 bases between. In DNA form, the CDR3 reads TGCGCCAGCAGCCAGAGACAGATGAACACTGAAGCTTTCTTT. Translating it yields CASSQRQMNTEAFF.

This chain joins TRBV5-1 and TRBJ2-7, with TRBD2 identical over 9 bases. This CDR3 is built from 17 residues. Germline V CDR1 and CDR2: SGHRS, YFSETQ. The V segment lost 0 bases and the J segment 3 bases; nucleotides outside the gene matches: 10. CDR3 protein: CASSLEEIAGANYEQYF. Here the CDR3 DNA reads TGCGCCAGCAGCTTGGAGGAGATAGCGGGAGCCAACTACGAGCAGTACTTC.

The DNA for the CDR3 is TGTGCCAGCAGCCCGGGACAGGGCTTCTACGAGCAGTACTTC. This encodes CASSPGQGFYEQYF. The V and J genes are TRBV3-1 (or the pseudogene TRBV3-2) and TRBJ2-7; 9 bases agree with TRBD1. The germline V gene has CDR1 LGHDT and CDR2 YNNKEL (reference sequence). With V trimmed by 4 bases and J by 3 bases, 4 bases remained unmatched. This CDR3 comprises 14 residues.

The chain employs TRBV2 and TRBJ2-5, with TRBD2 matching 13 bases. This CDR3 contains 19 residues. CDR1 SNHLY and CDR2 FYNNEI come from the germline V gene. Losses at the gene ends were 7 bases for V and 4 bases for J; bases not matched to a gene: 18. CDR3 loop: CASNDRGLAGARSGETQYF. DNA of the CDR3: TGTGCCAGCAACGACCGAGGACTAGCGGGAGCGAGGTCGGGAGAGACCCAGTACTTC.

This clone was picked up one time. V and J are TRBV29-1 and TRBJ2-6; D perhaps matches TRBD2 (5 bases). Germline CDR1 is SQVTM and CDR2 is ANQGSEA. The CDR3 length is 14 residues. Trimming stripped 4 bases from V and 4 bases from J, with 11 bases between. CDR3 DNA: TGCAGCGTTGGACCGGACTCCGGGGCCAACGTCCTGACTTTC. It yields the protein CSVGPDSGANVLTF.

The chain combines TRBV7-9 with TRBJ2-3; TRBD2 matches at 7 bases. CDR1 and CDR2 (germline): SEHNR, FQNEAQ (reference sequence). J gave up 6 bases and V 1 base, and 4 bases lay outside the gene matches. CDR3 length: 14 residues. CDR3 nucleotide sequence: TGTGCCAGCAGCTTAGGGGCGGGAGCCGATACGCAGTATTTT. Amino acid sequence: CASSLGAGADTQYF.

This rearrangement joins TRBV7-2 to TRBJ2-7; tentatively, D is TRBD2 (5 bases). This CDR3 is 13 amino acids long. CDR1 and CDR2 (germline): SGHTA, FQGNSA. The V end was cut by 1 base, the J end by 4 bases, with 8 bases between. The CDR3 nucleotides are TGTGCCAGCAGCTTAGGTCCGGGATACGAGCAGTACTTC. Translated: CASSLGPGYEQYF.

The chain uses TRBV7-9 and TRBJ1-4, with D tentatively TRBD1 (6 bases). Germline CDR1 is SEHNR and CDR2 is FQNEAQ (reference sequence). Between the trimmed V and J ends, which lost 4 bases and 8 bases, there was a span of 17 bases. The CDR3 loop spans 15 amino acids. The CDR3 DNA reads as TGTGCCAGCAGCTCCTCCGCGGGGGGCAGGGAAAAACTGTTTTTT. This encodes CASSSSAGGREKLFF.

This sequence joins TRBV7-9 and TRBJ1-1; D not certain. Germline loops: CDR1 SEHNR, CDR2 FQNEAQ (reference sequence). CDR3 length: 13 amino acids. Trimming cost V 0 bases and J 4 bases, with 6 bases left between them. CDR3 region: CASSLAAGTEAFF. CDR3 nucleotide sequence: TGTGCCAGCAGCTTAGCCGCCGGCACTGAAGCTTTCTTT.

The chain carries TRBV15 and TRBJ1-3; D is perhaps TRBD1 (6 bases). Per the germline V gene, CDR1 is LNHNV and CDR2 is YYDKDF (reference sequence). The CDR3 covers 14 residues. The V and J ends lost 0 bases and 6 bases respectively, with 9 bases between them. In DNA form, the CDR3 reads TGTGCCACCAGCAGAGAAGGGACATCAAACACCATATATTTT. This codes for CATSREGTSNTIYF.

This clone has only a few counts. This sequence joins TRBV2 and TRBJ2-7; TRBD2 matches 9 bases. V dropped 5 bases and J dropped 0; count of bases not matched to a gene: 5. Germline V lookup: CDR1 SNHLY, CDR2 FYNNEI. CDR3 length: 15 residues. The DNA of the CDR3 is TGTGCCAGCAGTAATGGACTAGCGAACTCCTACGAGCAGTACTTC. Amino acid sequence: CASSNGLANSYEQYF. Based on the CDR3 plus reference TRBV2 and TRBJ2-7, the full variable domain is EPEVTQTPSHQVTQMGQEVILRCVPISNHLYFYWYRQILGQKVEFLVSFYNNEISEKSEIFDDQFSVERPDGSNFTLKIRSTKLEDSAMYFCASSNGLANSYEQYFGPGTRLTVT.

The rearrangement joins TRBV19 to TRBJ2-5; D may be TRBD2 (7 bases). Trimming removed 3 bases at V and 4 bases at J, with 15 bases between. Germline CDR1 LNHDA, CDR2 SQIVND (reference sequence). The CDR3 covers 15 residues. This CDR3 is CASSIGGPLLETQYF. The DNA of the CDR3 is TGTGCCAGTAGTATCGGGGGGCCGCTATTAGAGACCCAGTACTTC.

The CDR3 is CASSLAGQANTIYF. The CDR3, as DNA: TGTGCCAGCAGCTTAGCGGGACAAGCAAACACCATATATTTT. This sequence joins TRBV7-9 and TRBJ1-3; possibly TRBD1 for D (6 bases). Germline V gives CDR1 SEHNR, CDR2 FQNEAQ (reference sequence). CDR3 length: 14 amino acids. The ends were cut back, 0 bases at V and 6 bases at J, with 9 bases in the middle.

The genes are TRBV18 and TRBJ2-2; 8 bases agree with TRBD1. This CDR3 contains 15 residues. The germline CDR1 and CDR2 sequences are KGHSH and LQKENI. J gave up 1 base and V 6 bases, and 4 bases lay outside the gene matches. CDR3 region: CASSPTGVNTGELFF. CDR3 nucleotide sequence: TGTGCCAGCTCGCCGACAGGGGTGAACACCGGGGAGCTGTTTTTT.

V and J are TRBV25-1 and TRBJ2-7, with 11 bases identical to TRBD1. The J segment lost 3 bases and the V segment lost 5 bases, leaving 6 bases of the junction unmatched. Germline CDR1 reads MGHDK; CDR2 reads SYGVNS. This CDR3 region has 15 residues. The DNA for the CDR3 is TGTGCCAGCAGTTCCGCCGGGACAGGGGGCTACGAGCAGTACTTC. Amino acids: CASSSAGTGGYEQYF.